This TCR beta chain is from a study of Ad26.COV2.S vaccination and SARS-CoV-2 variants. Study-level points and caveats: The analyses of TCR breadth and depth may have understated the size of total T cell responses.

Comment on this clone: Antigen specificity is unknown.

Clones were read by immunoSEQ multiplex PCR, and TCRdb kept only the in-frame ones, dropping some. Among roughly 420,000 clones listed, 85% to 90% were seen once. The CDR3 covers 18 residues. The V segment lost 0 bases and the J segment 4 bases; nucleotides outside the gene matches: 7. Per germline, CDR1 SGDLS and CDR2 YYNGEE. This sample's treatment: roughly 18 received Ad26.COV2.S at low or high dose, single or two shots; a few received placebo; per-sample allocation not given. At day 63 after the first vaccine or placebo injection, samples were drawn. This TCR was recovered from a person between 18 and 65 years old who received the Ad26.COV2.S COVID-19 vaccine or a placebo. V gene TRBV9 combines with J gene TRBJ2-5; 15 bases match TRBD2. Sample: peripheral blood, taken in a trial of Ad26.COV2.S vaccine versus placebo. In DNA, the CDR3 is TGTGCCAGCAGCGTAGGTGGCGGACTAGCGGGGGGGCGAGAGACCCAGTACTTC. Its protein product is CASSVGGGLAGGRETQYF.